The TCR beta chain described here comes from a study of T cell clonality in common variable immunodeficiency. Overall study results and limits: Reportedly, TCR beta sequences from common variable immunodeficiency showed fewer deletions and N-nucleotide insertions. Fewer TCRbeta clones were shared among CVID subjects than controls. TCRbeta clonality was increased in CVID versus healthy controls.

This clone was counted ten times or more. What it binds is unknown. The read halts 3 residues ahead of the CDR3 end, with the missing end drawn from the germline J gene. CVID subjects were around 16 female and 25 to 30 male, aged about 8 to 70. Each donor provided roughly 4.5 to 8.5 ml of heparinized whole blood. Germline lookup yields CDR1 DFQATT and CDR2 SNEGSKA (reference sequence). Trimming pared 3 bases from V and 1 base from J, leaving 16 bases between. The CDR3 has 16 amino acids. The assay was immunoSEQ multiplex PCR, and TCRdb's table has in-frame clones only and misses some. This sample carries about 26,000 clones, none of them present only once.

This receptor was taken from a human donor with common variable immunodeficiency. The V and J genes are TRBV20-1 and TRBJ2-4; D gene uncertain. What was sequenced was peripheral blood mononuclear cells. The sequenced CDR3 bases are TGCAGTGCTAGTAGGGCCAAGGGTCTCGCCAAAAACATT. Its translation: CSASRAKGLAKNI. The full CDR3 protein is CSASRAKGLAKNIQYF.